The following is a T cell receptor (beta chain) sequence with its context. What it binds is not known. The CDR3 sequence is 15 residues long. The germline V gene encodes CDR1 SGHTA and CDR2 FQGNSA. The trim removed 7 bases at V and 0 bases at J, leaving 6 bases unmatched. The data belong to a study of cytomegalovirus exposure and HLA in healthy donors. Study outcomes and limitations: Sequences of the TCR beta chain were said to predict the HLA-A and HLA-B alleles of most subjects accurately.

Researchers ran the PCR with 60 Vbeta and 13 Jbeta primers. The table came from immunoSEQ multiplex PCR; TCRdb's copy has only in-frame clones and leaves some out. The table includes about 170,000 clones, less than 80% detected once. The sequencing sample was made of PBMCs. The receptor was derived from a female donor in good health and CMV-seronegative. The rearrangement links TRBV7-2 to TRBJ2-1; 7 bases fit TRBD1. CDR3 sequence (DNA): TGTGCCAGCACCGAGGGACAGAGCTCCTACAATGAGCAGTTCTTC. Protein: CASTEGQSSYNEQFF.